This TCR beta chain stems from a study of CD8 T cells in ankylosing spondylitis. Points from the study as a whole: Clones tied to disease were said to be significantly enriched in matched ankylosing spondylitis synovial fluid. Made up of eight or nine highly homologous variants, a TCR beta motif appeared characteristic of ankylosing spondylitis blood. Relatively scarce in peripheral blood, disease-linked clones were CD8+.

Turning to this clonotype: Antigen: not known.

The CDR3 is 17 residues long. V lost 3 bases and J lost 3, with 20 bases in between. Quantitative 5'-RACE with molecular barcodes produced the TCR beta libraries. TCRdb reprocessed the 5' RACE reads with MiXCR, giving one entry per CDR3 protein. Of some 400,000 distinct CDR3 sequences listed, around 24% are singletons. V gene TRBV12-3 or TRBV12-4 combines with J gene TRBJ2-5; D may match TRBD1 or TRBD2 (5 bases each). The TCR comes from a male donor with ankylosing spondylitis. Material: blood, either unsorted or a sorted T cell fraction (not recorded which). The CDR3 nucleotides are TGTGCCAGCAGTTTCTCGGGGCAGGGCAGGTCCAAAGAGACCCAGTACTTC. Its protein is CASSFSGQGRSKETQYF.